This T cell receptor (beta chain) comes out of a study of T cell changes during pregnancy in multiple sclerosis. The CDR3 runs to 13 residues. Germline V gene lookup returns CDR1 MNHNS and CDR2 SASEGT. Trimming removed 1 base at V and 8 bases at J, with 11 bases between. Only in-frame clones appear in the TCRdb table, and some are missing; sequencing was by immunoSEQ multiplex PCR. Among 70,000 to 100,000 clones listed, just under 95% were seen once. The chain carries TRBV6-1 and TRBJ1-2, with D unclear. This receptor was taken from a female donor with multiple sclerosis, enrolled in a pregnancy study. The starting material was peripheral blood, obtained in the first trimester of pregnancy. The CDR3 loop is CASSEVPGGGYTF. CDR3 DNA: TGTGCCAGCAGTGAAGTGCCAGGTGGAGGCTACACCTTC.